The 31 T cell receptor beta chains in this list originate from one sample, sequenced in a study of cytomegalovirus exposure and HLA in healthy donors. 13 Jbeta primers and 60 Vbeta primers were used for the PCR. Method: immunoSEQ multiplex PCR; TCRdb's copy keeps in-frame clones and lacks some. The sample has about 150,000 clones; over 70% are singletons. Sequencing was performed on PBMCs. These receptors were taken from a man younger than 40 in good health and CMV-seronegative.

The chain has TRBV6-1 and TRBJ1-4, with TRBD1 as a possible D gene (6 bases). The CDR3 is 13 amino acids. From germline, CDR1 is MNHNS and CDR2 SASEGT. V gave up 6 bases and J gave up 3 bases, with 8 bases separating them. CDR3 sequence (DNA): TGTGCCAGCAGGGACAGCCCTAATGAAAAACTGTTTTTT. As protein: CASRDSPNEKLFF.

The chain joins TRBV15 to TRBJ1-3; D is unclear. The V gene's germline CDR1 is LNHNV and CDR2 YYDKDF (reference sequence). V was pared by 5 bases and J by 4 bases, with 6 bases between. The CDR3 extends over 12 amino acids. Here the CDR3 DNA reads TGTGCCACCAGCTCTGTGGGAAACACCATATATTTT. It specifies CATSSVGNTIYF.

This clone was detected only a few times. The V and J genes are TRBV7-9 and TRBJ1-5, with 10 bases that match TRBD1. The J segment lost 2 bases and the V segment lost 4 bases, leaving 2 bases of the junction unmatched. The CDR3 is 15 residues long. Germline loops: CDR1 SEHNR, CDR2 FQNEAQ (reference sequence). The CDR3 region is CASSSGTGGNQPQHF. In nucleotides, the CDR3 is TGTGCCAGCAGCTCCGGGACAGGGGGCAATCAGCCCCAGCATTTT.

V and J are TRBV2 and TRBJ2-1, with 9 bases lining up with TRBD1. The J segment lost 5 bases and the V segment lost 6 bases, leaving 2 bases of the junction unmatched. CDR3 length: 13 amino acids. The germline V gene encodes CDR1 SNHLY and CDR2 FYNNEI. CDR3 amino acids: CASRGQGNNEQFF. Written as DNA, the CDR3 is TGTGCCAGCAGGGGACAGGGTAACAATGAGCAGTTCTTC.

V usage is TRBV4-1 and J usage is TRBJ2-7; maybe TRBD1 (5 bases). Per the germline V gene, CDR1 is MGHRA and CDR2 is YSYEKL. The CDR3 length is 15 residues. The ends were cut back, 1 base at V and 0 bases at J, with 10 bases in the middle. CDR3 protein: CASSQATGASYEQYF. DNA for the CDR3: TGCGCCAGCAGCCAAGCTACAGGAGCCTCCTACGAGCAGTACTTC.

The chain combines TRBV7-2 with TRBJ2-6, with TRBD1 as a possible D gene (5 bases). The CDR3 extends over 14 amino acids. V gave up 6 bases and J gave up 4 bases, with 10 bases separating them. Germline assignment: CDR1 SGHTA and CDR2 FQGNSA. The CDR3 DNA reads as TGTGCCAGCAGACCAGGGTACGGGGCCAACGTCCTGACTTTC. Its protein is CASRPGYGANVLTF.

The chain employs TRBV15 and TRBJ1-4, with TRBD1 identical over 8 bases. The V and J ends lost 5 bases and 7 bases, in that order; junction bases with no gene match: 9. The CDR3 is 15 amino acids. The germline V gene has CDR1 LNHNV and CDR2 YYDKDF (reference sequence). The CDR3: CATSVDRDRSEKLFF. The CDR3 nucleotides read TGTGCCACCAGCGTAGACCGGGACAGGTCTGAAAAACTGTTTTTT.

The CDR3 DNA sequence: TGTGCCAGCAGCTTATTTGGGGGACAGGGGAGGGAATATGGCTACACCTTC. Amino acids: CASSLFGGQGREYGYTF. The chain carries TRBV13 and TRBJ1-2, with 10 bases lining up with TRBD1. The CDR3 has 17 residues. J was trimmed by 5 bases and V by 2 bases; bases with no gene match: 11. From germline, CDR1 is PRHDT and CDR2 FYEKMQ (reference sequence).

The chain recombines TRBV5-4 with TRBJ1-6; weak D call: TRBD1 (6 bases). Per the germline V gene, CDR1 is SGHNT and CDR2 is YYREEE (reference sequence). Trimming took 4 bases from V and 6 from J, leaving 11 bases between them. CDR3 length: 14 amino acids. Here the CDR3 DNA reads TGTGCCAGCAGCAAGATGGACAGTAATTCACCCCTCCACTTT. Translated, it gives CASSKMDSNSPLHF.

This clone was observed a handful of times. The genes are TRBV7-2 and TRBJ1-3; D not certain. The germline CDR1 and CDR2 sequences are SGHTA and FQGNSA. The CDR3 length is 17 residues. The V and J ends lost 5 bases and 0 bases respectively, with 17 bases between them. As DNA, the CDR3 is TGTGCCAGCAGCGCCCGGGAGCCACGCAGCTCTGGAAACACCATATATTTT. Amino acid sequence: CASSAREPRSSGNTIYF.

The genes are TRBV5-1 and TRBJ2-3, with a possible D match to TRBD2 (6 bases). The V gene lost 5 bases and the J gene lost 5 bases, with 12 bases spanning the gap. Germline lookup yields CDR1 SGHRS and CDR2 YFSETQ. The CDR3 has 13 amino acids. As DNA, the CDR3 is TGCGCCAGCAGTTCCGGGGAGGTAGATACGCAGTATTTT. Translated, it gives CASSSGEVDTQYF. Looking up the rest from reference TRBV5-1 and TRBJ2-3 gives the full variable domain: KAGVTQTPRYLIKTRGQQVTLSCSPISGHRSVSWYQQTPGQGLQFLFEYFSETQRNKGNFPGRFSGRQFSNSRSEMNVSTLELGDSALYLCASSSGEVDTQYFGPGTRLTVL.

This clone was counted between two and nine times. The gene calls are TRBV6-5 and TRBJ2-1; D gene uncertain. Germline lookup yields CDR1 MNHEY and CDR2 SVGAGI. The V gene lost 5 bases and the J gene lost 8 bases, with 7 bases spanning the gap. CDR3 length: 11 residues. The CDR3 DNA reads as TGTGCCAGCAGTAACCGGGATGAGCAGTTCTTC. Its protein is CASSNRDEQFF.

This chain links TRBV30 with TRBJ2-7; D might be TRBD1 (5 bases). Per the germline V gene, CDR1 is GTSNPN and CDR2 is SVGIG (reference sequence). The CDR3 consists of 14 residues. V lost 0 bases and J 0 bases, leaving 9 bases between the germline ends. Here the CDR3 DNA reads TGTGCCTGGAGTGTAAAGGGGTCCTCCTACGAGCAGTACTTC. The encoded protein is CAWSVKGSSYEQYF.

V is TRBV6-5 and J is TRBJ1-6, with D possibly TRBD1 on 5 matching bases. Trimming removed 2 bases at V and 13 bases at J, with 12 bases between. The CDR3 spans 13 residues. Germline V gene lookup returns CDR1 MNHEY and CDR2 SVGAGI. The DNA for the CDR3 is TGTGCCAGCAGTTACCCGCCACGGGGGCCCCTCCACTTT. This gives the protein CASSYPPRGPLHF.

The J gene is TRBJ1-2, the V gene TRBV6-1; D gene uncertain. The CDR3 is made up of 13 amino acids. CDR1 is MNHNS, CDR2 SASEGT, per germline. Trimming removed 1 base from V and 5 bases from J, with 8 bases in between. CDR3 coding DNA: TGTGCCAGCAGTGAAGGTGGAGGGTATGGCTACACCTTC. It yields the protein CASSEGGGYGYTF.

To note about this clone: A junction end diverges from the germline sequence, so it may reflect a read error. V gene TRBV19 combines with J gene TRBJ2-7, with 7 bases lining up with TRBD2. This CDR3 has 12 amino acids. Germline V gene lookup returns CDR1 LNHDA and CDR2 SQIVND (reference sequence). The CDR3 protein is CASSTSGGGRNF. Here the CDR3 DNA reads TGTGCCAGTAGTACCTCGGGCGGGGGTCGGAACTTC.

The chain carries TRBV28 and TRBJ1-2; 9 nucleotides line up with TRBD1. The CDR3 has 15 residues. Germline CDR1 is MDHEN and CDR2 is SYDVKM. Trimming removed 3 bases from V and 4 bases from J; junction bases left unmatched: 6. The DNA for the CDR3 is TGTGCCAGCAGTTTCACAGGGGGCAGTGGCTATGGCTACACCTTC. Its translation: CASSFTGGSGYGYTF.

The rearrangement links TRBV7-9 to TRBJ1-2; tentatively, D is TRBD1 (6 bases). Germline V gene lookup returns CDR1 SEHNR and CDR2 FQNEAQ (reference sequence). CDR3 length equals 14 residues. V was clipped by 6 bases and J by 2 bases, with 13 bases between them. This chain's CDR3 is CASRGNGQNYGYTF. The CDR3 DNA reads TGTGCCAGCAGGGGCAACGGACAGAACTATGGCTACACCTTC.

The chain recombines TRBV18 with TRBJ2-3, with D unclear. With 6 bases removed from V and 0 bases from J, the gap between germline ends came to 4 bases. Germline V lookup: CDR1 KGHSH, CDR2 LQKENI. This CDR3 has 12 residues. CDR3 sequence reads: CASSPSTDTQYF. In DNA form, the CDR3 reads TGTGCCAGCTCTCCTAGCACAGATACGCAGTATTTT. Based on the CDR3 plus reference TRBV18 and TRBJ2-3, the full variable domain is NAGVMQNPRHLVRRRGQEARLRCSPMKGHSHVYWYRQLPEEGLKFMVYLQKENIIDESGMPKERFSAEFPKEGPSILRIQQVVRGDSAAYFCASSPSTDTQYFGPGTRLTVL.

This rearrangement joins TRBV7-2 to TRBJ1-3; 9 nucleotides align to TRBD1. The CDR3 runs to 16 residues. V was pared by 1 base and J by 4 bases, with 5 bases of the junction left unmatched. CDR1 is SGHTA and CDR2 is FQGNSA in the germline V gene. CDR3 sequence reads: CASSLVPGQGGNTIYF. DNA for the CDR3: TGTGCCAGCAGCTTAGTTCCGGGACAGGGAGGAAACACCATATATTTT.

Here the CDR3 reads CASRGLWAEKLFF. The CDR3 region has the DNA TGTGCCAGCAGGGGACTTTGGGCCGAAAAACTGTTTTTT. The genes are TRBV7-8 and TRBJ1-4; weak D call: TRBD1 (5 bases). CDR1 and CDR2 (germline): SGHVS, FQNEAQ. The CDR3 runs to 13 residues. Deletions cut 6 bases from V and 8 bases from J, with 13 bases between. The variable domain in full, completed from reference TRBV7-8 and TRBJ1-4, reads GAGVSQSPRYKVAKRGQDVALRCDPISGHVSLFWYQQALGQGPEFLTYFQNEAQLDKSGLPSDRFFAERPEGSVSTLKIQRTQQEDSAVYLCASRGLWAEKLFFGSGTQLSVL.

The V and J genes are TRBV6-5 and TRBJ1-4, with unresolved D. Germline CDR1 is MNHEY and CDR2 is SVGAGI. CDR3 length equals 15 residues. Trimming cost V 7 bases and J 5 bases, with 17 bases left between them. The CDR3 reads CASTPGWGTNEKLFF. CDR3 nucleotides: TGTGCCAGCACCCCGGGATGGGGTACCAATGAAAAACTGTTTTTT.

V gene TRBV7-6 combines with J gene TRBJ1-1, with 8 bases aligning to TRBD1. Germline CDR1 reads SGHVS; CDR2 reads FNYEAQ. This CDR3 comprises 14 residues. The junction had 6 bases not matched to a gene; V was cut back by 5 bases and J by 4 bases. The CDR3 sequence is CASSVTGEGTEAFF. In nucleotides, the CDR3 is TGTGCCAGCAGCGTGACAGGGGAGGGCACTGAAGCTTTCTTT.

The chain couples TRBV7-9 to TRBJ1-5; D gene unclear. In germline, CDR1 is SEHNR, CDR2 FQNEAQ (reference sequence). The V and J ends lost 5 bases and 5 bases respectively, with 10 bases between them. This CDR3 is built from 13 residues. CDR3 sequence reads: CASSKYEDQPQHF. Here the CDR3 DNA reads TGTGCCAGCAGCAAATATGAGGATCAGCCCCAGCATTTT.

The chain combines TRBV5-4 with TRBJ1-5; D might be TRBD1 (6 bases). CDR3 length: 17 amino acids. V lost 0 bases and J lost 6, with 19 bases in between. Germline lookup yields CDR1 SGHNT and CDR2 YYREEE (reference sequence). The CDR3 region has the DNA TGTGCCAGCAGCTTGGGCGGGGGGCGCCCCGATAGTCAGCCCCAGCATTTT. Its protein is CASSLGGGRPDSQPQHF.

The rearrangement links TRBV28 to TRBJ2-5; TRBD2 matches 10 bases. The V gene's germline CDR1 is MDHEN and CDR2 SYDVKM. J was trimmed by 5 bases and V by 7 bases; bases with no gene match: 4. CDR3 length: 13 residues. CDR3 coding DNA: TGTGCCAGCAAAGCGGGGGGGCTGGAGACCCAGTACTTC. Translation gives CASKAGGLETQYF.

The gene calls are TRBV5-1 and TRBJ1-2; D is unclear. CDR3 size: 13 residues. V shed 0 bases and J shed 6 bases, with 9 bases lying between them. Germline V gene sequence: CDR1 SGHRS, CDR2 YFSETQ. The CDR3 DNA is TGCGCCAGCAGCTTGGGACATAATAATGGCTACACCTTC. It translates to CASSLGHNNGYTF.

The CDR3 is CASRGTGNEAFF. The CDR3 DNA reads as TGTGCCAGTAGAGGGACAGGGAATGAAGCTTTCTTT. V and J are TRBV19 and TRBJ1-1, with 9 nucleotides matching TRBD1. CDR1 and CDR2 from the germline V gene are LNHDA and SQIVND (reference sequence). The V segment lost 6 bases and the J segment 7 bases; nucleotides outside the gene matches: 3. The CDR3 is made up of 12 amino acids. The variable domain in full, with the rest retrieved from reference TRBV19 and TRBJ1-1, is DGGITQSPKYLFRKEGQNVTLSCEQNLNHDAMYWYRQDPGQGLRLIYYSQIVNDFQKGDIAEGYSVSREKKESFPLTVTSAQKNPTAFYLCASRGTGNEAFFGQGTRLTVV.

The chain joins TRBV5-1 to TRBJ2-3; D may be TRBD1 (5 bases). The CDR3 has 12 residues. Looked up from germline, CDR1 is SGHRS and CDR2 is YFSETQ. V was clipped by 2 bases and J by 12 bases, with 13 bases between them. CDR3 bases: TGCGCCAGCAGCTTAGACCCTCAGGGCCAGTATTTT. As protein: CASSLDPQGQYF. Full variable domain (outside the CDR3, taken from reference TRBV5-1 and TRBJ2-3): KAGVTQTPRYLIKTRGQQVTLSCSPISGHRSVSWYQQTPGQGLQFLFEYFSETQRNKGNFPGRFSGRQFSNSRSEMNVSTLELGDSALYLCASSLDPQGQYFGPGTRLTVL.

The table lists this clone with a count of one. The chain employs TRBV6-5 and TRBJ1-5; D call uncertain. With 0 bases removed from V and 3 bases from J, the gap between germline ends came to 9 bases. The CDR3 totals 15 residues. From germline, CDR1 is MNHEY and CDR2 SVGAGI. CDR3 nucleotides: TGTGCCAGCAGTTACTCCTACAGATACAATCAGCCCCAGCATTTT. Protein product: CASSYSYRYNQPQHF.

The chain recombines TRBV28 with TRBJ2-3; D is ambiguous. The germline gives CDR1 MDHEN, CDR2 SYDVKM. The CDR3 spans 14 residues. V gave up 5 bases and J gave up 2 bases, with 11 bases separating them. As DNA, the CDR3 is TGTGCCAGCAGTCCCTATACAGCCACAGATACGCAGTATTTT. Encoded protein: CASSPYTATDTQYF.